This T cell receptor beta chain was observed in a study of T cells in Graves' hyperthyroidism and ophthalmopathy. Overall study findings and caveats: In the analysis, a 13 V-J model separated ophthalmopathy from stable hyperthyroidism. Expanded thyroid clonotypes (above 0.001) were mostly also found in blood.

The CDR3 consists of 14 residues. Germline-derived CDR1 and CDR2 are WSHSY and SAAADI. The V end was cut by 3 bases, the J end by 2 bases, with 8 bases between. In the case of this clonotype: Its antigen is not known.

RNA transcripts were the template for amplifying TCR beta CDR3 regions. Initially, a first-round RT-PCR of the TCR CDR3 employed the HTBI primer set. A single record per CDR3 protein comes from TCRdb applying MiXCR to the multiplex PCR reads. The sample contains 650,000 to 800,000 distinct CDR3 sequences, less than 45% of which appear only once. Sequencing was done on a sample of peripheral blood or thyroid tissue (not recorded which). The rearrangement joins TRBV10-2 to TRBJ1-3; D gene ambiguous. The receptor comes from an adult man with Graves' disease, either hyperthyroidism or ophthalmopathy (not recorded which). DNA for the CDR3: TGCGCCAGCAGTGAACGGGAAACTGGAAACACCATATATTTT. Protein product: CASSERETGNTIYF.